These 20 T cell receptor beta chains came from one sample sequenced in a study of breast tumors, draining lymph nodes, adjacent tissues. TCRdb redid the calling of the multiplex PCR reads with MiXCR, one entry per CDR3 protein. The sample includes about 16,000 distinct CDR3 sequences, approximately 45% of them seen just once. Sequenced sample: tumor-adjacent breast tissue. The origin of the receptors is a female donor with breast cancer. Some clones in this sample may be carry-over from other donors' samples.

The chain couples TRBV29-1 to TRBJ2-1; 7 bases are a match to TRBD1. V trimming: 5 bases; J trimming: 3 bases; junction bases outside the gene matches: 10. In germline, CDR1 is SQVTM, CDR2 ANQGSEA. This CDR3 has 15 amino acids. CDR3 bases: TGCAGCGTTCTGGGTCTGGACAGGAGCTACAATGAGCAGTTCTTC. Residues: CSVLGLDRSYNEQFF.

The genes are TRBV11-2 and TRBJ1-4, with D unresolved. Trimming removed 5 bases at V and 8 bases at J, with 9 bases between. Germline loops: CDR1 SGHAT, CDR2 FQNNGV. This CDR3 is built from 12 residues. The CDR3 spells CASSRGEEKLFF. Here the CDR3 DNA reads TGTGCCAGCAGCCGCGGGGAGGAAAAACTGTTTTTT.

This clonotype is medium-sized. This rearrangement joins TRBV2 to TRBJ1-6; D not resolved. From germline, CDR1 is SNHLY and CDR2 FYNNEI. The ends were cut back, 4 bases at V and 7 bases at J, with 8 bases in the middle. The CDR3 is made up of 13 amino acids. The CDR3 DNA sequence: TGTGCCAGCAGTGCCTCATGGAATTCACCCCTCCACTTT. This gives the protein CASSASWNSPLHF. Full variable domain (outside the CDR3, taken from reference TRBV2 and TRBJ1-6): EPEVTQTPSHQVTQMGQEVILRCVPISNHLYFYWYRQILGQKVEFLVSFYNNEISEKSEIFDDQFSVERPDGSNFTLKIRSTKLEDSAMYFCASSASWNSPLHFGNGTRLTVT.

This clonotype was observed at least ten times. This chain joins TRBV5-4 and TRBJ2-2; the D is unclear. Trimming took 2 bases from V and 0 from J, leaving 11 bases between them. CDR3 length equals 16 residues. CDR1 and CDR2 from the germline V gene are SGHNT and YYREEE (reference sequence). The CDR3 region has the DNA TGTGCCAGCAGCTTAGGTGGGTCCGCGAACACCGGGGAGCTGTTTTTT. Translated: CASSLGGSANTGELFF.

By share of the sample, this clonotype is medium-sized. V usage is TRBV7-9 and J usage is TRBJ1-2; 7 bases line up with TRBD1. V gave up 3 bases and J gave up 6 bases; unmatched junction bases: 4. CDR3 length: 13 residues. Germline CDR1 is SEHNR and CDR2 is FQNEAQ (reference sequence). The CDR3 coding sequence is TGTGCCAGCAGCTTTACAGGGGCACATGGCTACACCTTC. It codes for CASSFTGAHGYTF.

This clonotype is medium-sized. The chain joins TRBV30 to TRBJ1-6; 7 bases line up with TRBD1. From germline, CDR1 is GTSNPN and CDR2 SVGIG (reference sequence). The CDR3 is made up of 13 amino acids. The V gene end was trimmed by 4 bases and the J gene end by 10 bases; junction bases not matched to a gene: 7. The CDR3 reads CAWTTGLGSPLHF. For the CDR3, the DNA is TGTGCCTGGACGACAGGGTTGGGCTCACCCCTCCACTTT.

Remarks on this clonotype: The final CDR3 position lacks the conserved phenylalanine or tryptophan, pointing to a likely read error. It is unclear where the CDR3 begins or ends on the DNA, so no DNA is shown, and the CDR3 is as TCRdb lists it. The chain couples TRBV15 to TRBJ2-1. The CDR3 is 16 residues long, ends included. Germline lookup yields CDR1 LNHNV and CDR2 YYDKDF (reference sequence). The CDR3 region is CATSRGFGSSYNGRFL.

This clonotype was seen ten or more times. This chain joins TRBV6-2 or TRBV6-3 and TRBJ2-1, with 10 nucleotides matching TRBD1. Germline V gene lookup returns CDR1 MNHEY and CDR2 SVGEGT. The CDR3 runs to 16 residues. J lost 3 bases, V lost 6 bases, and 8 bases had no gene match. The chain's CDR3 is CASSRFWDRGYNEQFF. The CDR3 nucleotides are TGTGCCAGCAGCCGGTTTTGGGACAGGGGCTACAATGAGCAGTTCTTC.

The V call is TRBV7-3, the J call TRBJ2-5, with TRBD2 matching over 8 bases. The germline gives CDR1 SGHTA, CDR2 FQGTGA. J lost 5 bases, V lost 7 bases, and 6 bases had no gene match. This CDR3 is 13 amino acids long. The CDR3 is CASTAGGWETQYF. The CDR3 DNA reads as TGTGCCAGCACCGCGGGAGGATGGGAGACCCAGTACTTC.

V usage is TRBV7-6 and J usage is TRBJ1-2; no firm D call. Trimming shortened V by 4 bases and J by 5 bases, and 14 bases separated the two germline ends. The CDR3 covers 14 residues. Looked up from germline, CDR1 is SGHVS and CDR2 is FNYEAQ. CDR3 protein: CASSSPPFGYGYTF. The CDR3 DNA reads TGTGCCAGCAGCTCCCCCCCGTTCGGATATGGCTACACCTTC.

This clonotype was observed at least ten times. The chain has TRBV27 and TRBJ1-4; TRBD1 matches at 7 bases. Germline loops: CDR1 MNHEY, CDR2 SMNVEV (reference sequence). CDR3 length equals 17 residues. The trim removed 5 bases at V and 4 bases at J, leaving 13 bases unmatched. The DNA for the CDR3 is TGTGCCAGCAGTCCACCCCGACAGGGCGGATTTAATGAAAAACTGTTTTTT. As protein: CASSPPRQGGFNEKLFF.

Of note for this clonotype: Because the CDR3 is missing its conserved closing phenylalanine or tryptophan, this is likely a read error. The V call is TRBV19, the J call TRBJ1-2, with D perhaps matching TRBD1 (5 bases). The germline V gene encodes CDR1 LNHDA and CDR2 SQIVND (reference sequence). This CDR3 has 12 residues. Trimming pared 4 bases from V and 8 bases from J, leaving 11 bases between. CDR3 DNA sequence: TGTGCCAGTAGTACAGGGACGTGGGGCTACACCGTC. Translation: CASSTGTWGYTV.

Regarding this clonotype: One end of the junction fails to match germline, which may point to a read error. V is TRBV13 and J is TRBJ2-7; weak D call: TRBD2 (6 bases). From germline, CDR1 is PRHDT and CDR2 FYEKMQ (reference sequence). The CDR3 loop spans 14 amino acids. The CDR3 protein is CVSSPNRELNEQYF. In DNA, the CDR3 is TGTGTCAGCAGCCCCAACCGGGAGCTCAACGAGCAGTACTTC. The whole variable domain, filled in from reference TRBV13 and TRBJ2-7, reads AAGVIQSPRHLIKEKRETATLKCYPIPRHDTVYWYQQGPGQDPQFLISFYEKMQSDKGSIPDRFSAQQFSDYHSELNMSSLELGDSALYFCVSSPNRELNEQYFGPGTRLTVT.

CDR3 loop: CASSYSGGGATDTQYF. In DNA form, the CDR3 reads TGTGCCAGCAGTTACTCGGGCGGGGGGGCGACAGATACGCAGTATTTT. The chain joins TRBV6-5 to TRBJ2-3, with 9 bases fitting TRBD2. Germline assignment: CDR1 MNHEY and CDR2 SVGAGI. The ends lost 0 bases at V and 3 bases at J; junction bases unmatched: 4. The CDR3 is made up of 16 amino acids.

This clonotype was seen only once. As DNA, the CDR3 is TGTGCCACCAGCAGTTTAAGCCCACAGGGGAAGGAAAACACCATATATTTT. Protein: CATSSLSPQGKENTIYF. This sequence joins TRBV15 and TRBJ1-3, with 7 positions matching TRBD1. V lost 3 bases to trimming and J lost 6 bases; unmatched junction nucleotides: 14. Looked up from germline, CDR1 is LNHNV and CDR2 is YYDKDF (reference sequence). The CDR3 consists of 17 residues.

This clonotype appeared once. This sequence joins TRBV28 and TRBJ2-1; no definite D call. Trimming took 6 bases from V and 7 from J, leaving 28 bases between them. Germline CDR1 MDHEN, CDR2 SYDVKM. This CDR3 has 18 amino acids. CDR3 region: CASRPFPLGSGLENEQFF. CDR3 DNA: TGTGCCAGCAGACCCTTCCCTCTTGGATCCGGGTTGGAAAATGAGCAGTTCTTC.

The CDR3 nucleotides read TGCGCCAGCAGGCCGGAGGGGGGCTCCTACGAGCAGTACTTC. Protein: CASRPEGGSYEQYF. The rearrangement uses TRBV4-1 and TRBJ2-7; the D gene could be TRBD1 or TRBD2 (6 bases each). Germline lookup yields CDR1 MGHRA and CDR2 YSYEKL. The CDR3 consists of 14 residues. Trimming left V 6 bases short and J 0 bases short, with 12 bases between.

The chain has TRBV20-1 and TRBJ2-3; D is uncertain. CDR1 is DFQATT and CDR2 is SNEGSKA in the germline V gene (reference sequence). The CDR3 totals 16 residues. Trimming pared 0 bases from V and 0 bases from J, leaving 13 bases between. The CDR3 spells CSARDPNRDSTDTQYF. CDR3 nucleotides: TGCAGTGCTAGAGACCCGAATCGTGACAGCACAGATACGCAGTATTTT.

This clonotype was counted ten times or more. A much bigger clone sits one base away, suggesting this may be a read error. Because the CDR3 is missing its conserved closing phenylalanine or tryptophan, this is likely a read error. The CDR3 DNA is TGTGCCAGCAGCCCCCACCTGCTAGGGAATGAGCAGTTCCTC. This gives the protein CASSPHLLGNEQFL. The gene calls are TRBV7-2 and TRBJ2-1; no definite D call. Between the trimmed V and J ends, which lost 5 bases and 7 bases, there was a span of 15 bases. Germline CDR1 is SGHTA and CDR2 is FQGNSA. CDR3 length: 14 amino acids.

This chain's CDR3 is CASRGANYGYTF. CDR3 coding DNA: TGTGCCAGCAGGGGGGCTAACTATGGCTACACCTTC. This chain uses TRBV12-3 or TRBV12-4 with TRBJ1-2, with D maybe TRBD1 (5 bases). The CDR3 covers 12 residues. Between the trimmed V and J ends, which lost 6 bases and 0 bases, there was a span of 5 bases.